Sequencing of this T cell receptor beta chain was carried out in a study of graft-versus-host responses after intestinal transplantation. The overall study: Anti-thymocyte globulin was used for induction in all recipients, who then took tacrolimus and steroids for approximately 3 years. Study-wide points: Allografts from individuals with graft-donor T cell macrochimerism displayed high graft-versus-host to host-versus-graft clonal ratios. The marrow of recipients harbored GvH clones, and ileum or blood showed some of them first.

Some clones are missing from TCRdb's copy, which holds only in-frame ones; the method was immunoSEQ multiplex PCR. Here the sample spans about 100,000 clones, roughly 87% being singletons. The CDR3 extends over 16 amino acids. The trim removed 0 bases at V and 5 bases at J, leaving 7 bases unmatched. In germline, CDR1 is SGHAT, CDR2 FQNNGV. Comments on this clone: Its antigen is undetermined.

The sample consisted of unstimulated CD4+ T cells sorted from spleen or lymph node cells, taken before transplant. The TCR comes from a human donor who was the organ donor for an intestinal transplant. The rearrangement joins TRBV11-2 to TRBJ1-2; 9 nucleotides align to TRBD1. This chain's CDR3 is CASSLDPRGTGYGYTF. CDR3 bases: TGTGCCAGCAGCTTAGACCCGAGAGGGACAGGGTATGGCTACACCTTC.